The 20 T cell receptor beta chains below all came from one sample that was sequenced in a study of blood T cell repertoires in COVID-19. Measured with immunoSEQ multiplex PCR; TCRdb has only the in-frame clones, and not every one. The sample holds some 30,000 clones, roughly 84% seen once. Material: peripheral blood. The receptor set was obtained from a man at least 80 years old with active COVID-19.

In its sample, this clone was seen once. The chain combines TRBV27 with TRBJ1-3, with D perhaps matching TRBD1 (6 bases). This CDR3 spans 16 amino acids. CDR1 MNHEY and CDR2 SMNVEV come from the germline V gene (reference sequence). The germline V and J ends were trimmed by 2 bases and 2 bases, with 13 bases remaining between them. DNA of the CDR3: TGTGCCAGCAGTTTAACCTCAGGGGTAGCTGGAAACACCATATATTTT. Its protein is CASSLTSGVAGNTIYF.

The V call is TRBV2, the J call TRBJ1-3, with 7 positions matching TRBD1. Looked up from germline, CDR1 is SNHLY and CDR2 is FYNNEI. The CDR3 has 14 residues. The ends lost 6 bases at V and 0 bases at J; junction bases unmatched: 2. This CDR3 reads CASRDRISGNTIYF. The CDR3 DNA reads TGTGCCAGCAGGGACAGGATCTCTGGAAACACCATATATTTT.

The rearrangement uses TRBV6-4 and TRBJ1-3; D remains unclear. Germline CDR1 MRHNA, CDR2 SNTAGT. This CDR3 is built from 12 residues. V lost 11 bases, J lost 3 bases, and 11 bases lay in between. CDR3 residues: CAVKTFGNTIYF. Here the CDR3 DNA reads TGTGCCGTGAAGACTTTTGGAAACACCATATATTTT.

The DNA of the CDR3 is TGCGCCAGCAGTGGGACAGGGGGCATCACCGGGGAGCTGTTTTTT. It yields the protein CASSGTGGITGELFF. The V call is TRBV10-2, the J call TRBJ2-2, with 11 bases aligning to TRBD1. Germline assignment: CDR1 WSHSY and CDR2 SAAADI. This CDR3 region has 15 residues. Unmatched junction bases numbered 2, after V lost 4 bases and J lost 4 bases.

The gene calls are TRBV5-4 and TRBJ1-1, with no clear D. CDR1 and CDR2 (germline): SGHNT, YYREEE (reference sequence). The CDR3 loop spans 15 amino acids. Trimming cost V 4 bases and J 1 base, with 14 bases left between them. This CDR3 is CASSLAPTRNTEAFF. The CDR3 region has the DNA TGTGCCAGCAGCCTAGCGCCGACCAGGAACACTGAAGCTTTCTTT.

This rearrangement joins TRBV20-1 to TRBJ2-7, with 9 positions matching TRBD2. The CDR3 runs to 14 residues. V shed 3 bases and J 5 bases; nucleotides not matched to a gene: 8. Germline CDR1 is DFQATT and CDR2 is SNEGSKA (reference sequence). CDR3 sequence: CSASTGTSLNEQYF. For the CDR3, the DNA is TGCAGTGCTAGTACCGGGACTAGCTTAAACGAGCAGTACTTC.

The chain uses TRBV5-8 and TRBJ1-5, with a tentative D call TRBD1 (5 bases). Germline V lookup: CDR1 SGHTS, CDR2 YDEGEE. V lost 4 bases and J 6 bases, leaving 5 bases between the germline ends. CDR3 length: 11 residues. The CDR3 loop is CASSQGQPQHF. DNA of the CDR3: TGTGCCAGCAGCCAGGGTCAGCCCCAGCATTTT. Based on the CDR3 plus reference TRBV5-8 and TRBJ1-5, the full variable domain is EAGVTQSPTHLIKTRGQQATLRCSPISGHTSVYWYQQALGLGLQFLLWYDEGEERNRGNFPPRFSGRQFPNYSSELNVNALELEDSALYLCASSQGQPQHFGDGTRLSIL.

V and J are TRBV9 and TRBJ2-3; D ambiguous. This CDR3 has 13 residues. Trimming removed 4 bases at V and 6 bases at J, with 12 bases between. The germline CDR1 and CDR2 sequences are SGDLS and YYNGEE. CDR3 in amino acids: CASSMAPTDTQYF. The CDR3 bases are TGTGCCAGCAGCATGGCCCCCACGGATACGCAGTATTTT.

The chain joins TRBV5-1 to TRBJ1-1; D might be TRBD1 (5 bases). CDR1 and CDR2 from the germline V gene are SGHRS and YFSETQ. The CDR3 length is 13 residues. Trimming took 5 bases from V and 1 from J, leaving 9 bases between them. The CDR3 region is CASRGQANTEAFF. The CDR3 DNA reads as TGCGCCAGCAGAGGACAAGCGAACACTGAAGCTTTCTTT. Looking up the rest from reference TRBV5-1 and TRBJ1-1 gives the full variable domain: KAGVTQTPRYLIKTRGQQVTLSCSPISGHRSVSWYQQTPGQGLQFLFEYFSETQRNKGNFPGRFSGRQFSNSRSEMNVSTLELGDSALYLCASRGQANTEAFFGQGTRLTVV.

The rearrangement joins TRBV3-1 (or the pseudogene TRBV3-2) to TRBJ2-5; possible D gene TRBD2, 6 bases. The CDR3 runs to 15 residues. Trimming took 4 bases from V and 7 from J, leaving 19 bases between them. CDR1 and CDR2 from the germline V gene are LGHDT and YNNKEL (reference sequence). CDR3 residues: CASSPTTGELATQYF. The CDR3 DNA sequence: TGTGCCAGCAGCCCCACGACGGGGGAGCTTGCGACCCAGTACTTC.

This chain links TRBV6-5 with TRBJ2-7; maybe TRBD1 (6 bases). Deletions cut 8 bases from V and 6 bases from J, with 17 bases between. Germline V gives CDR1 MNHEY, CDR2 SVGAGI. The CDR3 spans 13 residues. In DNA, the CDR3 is TGTGCCAGCGGACCGAGGGGGACCCGCGAGCAGTACTTC. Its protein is CASGPRGTREQYF.

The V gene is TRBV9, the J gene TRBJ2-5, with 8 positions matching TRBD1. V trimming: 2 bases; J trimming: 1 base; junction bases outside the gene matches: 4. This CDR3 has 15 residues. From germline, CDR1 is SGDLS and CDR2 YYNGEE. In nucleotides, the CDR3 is TGTGCCAGCAGCGTTGGACAGGGTCCCCAAGAGACCCAGTACTTC. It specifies CASSVGQGPQETQYF.

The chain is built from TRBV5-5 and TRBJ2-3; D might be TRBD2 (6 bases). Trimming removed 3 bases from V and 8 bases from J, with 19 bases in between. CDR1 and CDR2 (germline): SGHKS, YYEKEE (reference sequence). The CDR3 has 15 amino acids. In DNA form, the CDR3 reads TGTGCCAGCAGCTCGGACCCACCTCCGCGGGGTACGCAGTATTTT. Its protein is CASSSDPPPRGTQYF.

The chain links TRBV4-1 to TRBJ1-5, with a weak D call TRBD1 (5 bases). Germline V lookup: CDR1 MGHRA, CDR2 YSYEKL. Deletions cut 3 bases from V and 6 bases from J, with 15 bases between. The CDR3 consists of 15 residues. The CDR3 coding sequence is TGCGCCAGCAGCCAGGTCCTGGGGGGGGTTCAGCCCCAGCATTTT. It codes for CASSQVLGGVQPQHF.

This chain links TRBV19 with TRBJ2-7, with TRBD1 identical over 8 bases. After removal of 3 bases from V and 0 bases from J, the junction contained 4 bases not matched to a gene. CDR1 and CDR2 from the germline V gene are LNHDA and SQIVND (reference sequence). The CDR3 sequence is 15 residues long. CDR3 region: CASSITQGASYEQYF. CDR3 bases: TGTGCCAGTAGTATCACCCAGGGGGCCTCCTACGAGCAGTACTTC. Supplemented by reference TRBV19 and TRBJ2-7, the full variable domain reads DGGITQSPKYLFRKEGQNVTLSCEQNLNHDAMYWYRQDPGQGLRLIYYSQIVNDFQKGDIAEGYSVSREKKESFPLTVTSAQKNPTAFYLCASSITQGASYEQYFGPGTRLTVT.

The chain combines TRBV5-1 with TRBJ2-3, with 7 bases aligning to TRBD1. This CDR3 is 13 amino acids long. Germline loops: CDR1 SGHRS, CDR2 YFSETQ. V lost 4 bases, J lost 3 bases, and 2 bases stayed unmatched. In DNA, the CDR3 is TGCGCCAGCAGCCGGGACAGAACAGATACGCAGTATTTT. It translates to CASSRDRTDTQYF.

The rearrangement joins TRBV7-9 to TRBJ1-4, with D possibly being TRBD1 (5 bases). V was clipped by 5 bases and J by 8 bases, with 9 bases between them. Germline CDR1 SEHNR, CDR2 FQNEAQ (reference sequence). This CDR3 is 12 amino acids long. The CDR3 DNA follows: TGTGCCAGCAGCCCAGGGAGGGAAAAACTGTTTTTT. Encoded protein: CASSPGREKLFF.

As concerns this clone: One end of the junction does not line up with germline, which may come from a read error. CDR3 loop: CATSRDRDTEELFF. CDR3 coding DNA: TGTGCCACCAGCAGAGATCGAGACACCGAGGAGCTGTTTTTT. The chain employs TRBV15 and TRBJ2-2; D gene unclear. This CDR3 is 14 amino acids long. Per germline, CDR1 LNHNV and CDR2 YYDKDF (reference sequence).

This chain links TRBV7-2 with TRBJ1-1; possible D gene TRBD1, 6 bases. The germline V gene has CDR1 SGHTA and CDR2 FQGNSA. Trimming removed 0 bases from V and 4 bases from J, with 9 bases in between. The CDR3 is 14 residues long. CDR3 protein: CASSLAGAFTEAFF. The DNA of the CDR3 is TGTGCCAGCAGCTTAGCGGGGGCGTTCACTGAAGCTTTCTTT.

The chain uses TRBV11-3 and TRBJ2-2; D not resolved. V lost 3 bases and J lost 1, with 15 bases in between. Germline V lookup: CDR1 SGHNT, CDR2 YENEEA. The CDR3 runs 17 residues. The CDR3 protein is CASSFLSSSRNTGELFF. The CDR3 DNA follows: TGTGCCAGCAGCTTTCTGTCCTCCTCGAGGAACACCGGGGAGCTGTTTTTT.